This T cell receptor (beta chain) was sequenced in a study of CXCR3-negative and CXCR3-positive naive CD8 T cells. Study observations and caveats: In naive cells, CXCR3-negative and CXCR3-positive subsets had similar TRBV-TRBJ usage; memory cells differed.

cDNA libraries for TRB were generated by 5' RACE incorporating UMI labels. Each CDR3 protein gets one entry in TCRdb, which reprocessed the 5' RACE reads and gives no DNA. The specimen's table records some 130,000 distinct CDR3 sequences. About this clonotype: Its antigen is unknown.

Researchers reported sorting every CD8+ T cell subset in triplicate, 250,000 to 350,000 cells per sort. Naive CD8+ T cells showed CD45RO-CCR7+CD27+CD95-. Germline values: CDR1 LGHDT, CDR2 YNNKEL (reference sequence). The CDR3 loop spans 15 amino acids. The clonotype was recovered from a human donor in good health. Some clones in this sample may be carry-over from other donors' samples. The chain recombines TRBV3-1 with TRBJ2-1. Sequenced: naive CXCR3- CD8+ T cells from blood. Subset denoted: CD45RO-CCR7+CD27+CD95- naive CD8+ T cells lacking CXCR3 (TNR3-). The CDR3 here is CASSLIESSYNEQFF.